This T cell receptor (beta chain) was documented in a study of CD8+ T cells in alopecia areata. V was shortened by 0 bases and J by 9 bases, with 16 bases between the two germline ends. Germline-derived CDR1 and CDR2 are SGDLS and YYNGEE. The CDR3 sequence is 15 residues long. Treatment in this sample: oral pan-JAK inhibitor, 5-10 mg twice daily. In each case, RNA was isolated and then reverse transcribed into cDNA as the sequencing template. Here immunoSEQ multiplex PCR was the method, and the copy in TCRdb shows in-frame clones only, minus some. The sample records about 250,000 clones, 60% being singletons.

Sequencing was performed on CD4+ T cells sorted from blood, taken at week 52, from a patient treated with tofacitinib. V is TRBV9 and J is TRBJ2-1; D tentatively fits TRBD1 or TRBD2 (6 bases each). The source is a human donor with alopecia areata. The CDR3 DNA follows: TGTGCCAGCAGCGTAGGTTCGGGGGCGATGACTGAGCAGTTCTTC. It encodes CASSVGSGAMTEQFF.